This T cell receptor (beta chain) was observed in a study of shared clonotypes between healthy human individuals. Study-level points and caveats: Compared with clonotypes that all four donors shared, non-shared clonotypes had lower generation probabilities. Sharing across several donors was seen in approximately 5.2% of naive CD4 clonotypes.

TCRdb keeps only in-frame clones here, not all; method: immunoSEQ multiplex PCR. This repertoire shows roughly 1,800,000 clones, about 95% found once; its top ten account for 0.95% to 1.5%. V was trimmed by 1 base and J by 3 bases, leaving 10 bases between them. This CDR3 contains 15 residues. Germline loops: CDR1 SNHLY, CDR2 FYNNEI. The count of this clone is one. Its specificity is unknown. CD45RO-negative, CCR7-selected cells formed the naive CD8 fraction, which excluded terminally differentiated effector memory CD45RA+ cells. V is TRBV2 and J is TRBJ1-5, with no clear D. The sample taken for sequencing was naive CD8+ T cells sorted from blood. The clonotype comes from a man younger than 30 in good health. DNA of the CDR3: TGTGCCAGCAGTGAAGGTCTGAGTACCAATCAGCCCCAGCATTTT. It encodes CASSEGLSTNQPQHF.